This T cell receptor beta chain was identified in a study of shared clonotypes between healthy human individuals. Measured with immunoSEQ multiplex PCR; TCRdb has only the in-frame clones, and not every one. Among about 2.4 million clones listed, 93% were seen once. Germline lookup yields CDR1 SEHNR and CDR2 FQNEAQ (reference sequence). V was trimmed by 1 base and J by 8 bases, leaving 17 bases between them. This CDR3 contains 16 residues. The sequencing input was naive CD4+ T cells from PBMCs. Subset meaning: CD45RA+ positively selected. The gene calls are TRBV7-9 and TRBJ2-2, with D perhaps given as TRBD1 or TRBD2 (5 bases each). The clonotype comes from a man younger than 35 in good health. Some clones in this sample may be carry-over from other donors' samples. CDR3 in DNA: TGTGCCAGCAGCTTAGTCGGGGCCCCCACTTCGGGGGAGCTGTTTTTT. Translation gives CASSLVGAPTSGELFF. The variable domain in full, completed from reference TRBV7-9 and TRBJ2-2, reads DTGVSQNPRHKITKRGQNVTFRCDPISEHNRLYWYRQTLGQGPEFLTYFQNEAQLEKSRLLSDRFSAERPKGSFSTLEIQRTEQGDSAMYLCASSLVGAPTSGELFFGEGSRLTVL.